A single sample is the source of the 10 T cell receptor beta chains below, sequenced in a study of T cell responses to AZD1222 COVID-19 vaccine. The table came from immunoSEQ multiplex PCR; TCRdb's copy has only in-frame clones and leaves some out. Of fewer than 250,000 clones in the sample, 85% to 95% were seen once. The input for sequencing was peripheral blood, taken on day 0 of MenACWY control vaccination. The receptors originated from an adult in good health.

The chain carries TRBV11-2 and TRBJ2-3; D is unclear. V lost 5 bases to trimming and J lost 0 bases, with 9 bases between them. The CDR3 has 14 amino acids. CDR1 SGHAT and CDR2 FQNNGV come from the germline V gene. The CDR3 loop is CASSPSSSTDTQYF. CDR3 in DNA: TGTGCCAGCAGCCCCTCCTCCAGCACAGATACGCAGTATTTT.

The chain has TRBV5-4 and TRBJ1-1; D remains unclear. This CDR3 comprises 14 residues. V lost 0 bases to trimming and J lost 0 bases, with 6 bases between them. Germline V gives CDR1 SGHNT, CDR2 YYREEE (reference sequence). CDR3 sequence: CASSLVGMNTEAFF. The DNA for the CDR3 is TGTGCCAGCAGCTTGGTAGGGATGAACACTGAAGCTTTCTTT.

This rearrangement joins TRBV19 to TRBJ2-3, with D possibly being TRBD1 or TRBD2 (6 bases each). CDR3 length: 14 amino acids. Trimming removed 10 bases from V and 4 bases from J, with 18 bases in between. The germline V gene encodes CDR1 LNHDA and CDR2 SQIVND (reference sequence). CDR3 nucleotides: TGTGCCACAAGTATTCCGGGGGCATCAGATACGCAGTATTTT. As protein: CATSIPGASDTQYF.

This clone was picked up one time. The chain couples TRBV7-2 to TRBJ2-7, with 7 bases lining up with TRBD1. This CDR3 comprises 13 residues. Germline V gene sequence: CDR1 SGHTA, CDR2 FQGNSA. V gave up 5 bases and J gave up 2 bases; unmatched junction bases: 3. CDR3 DNA sequence: TGTGCCAGCAGCAGACAGGGCGCCTACGAGCAGTACTTC. This gives the protein CASSRQGAYEQYF.

The chain uses TRBV20-1 and TRBJ2-7, with unresolved D. This CDR3 is built from 11 residues. Germline V gene lookup returns CDR1 DFQATT and CDR2 SNEGSKA (reference sequence). V gave up 5 bases and J gave up 2 bases, with 7 bases separating them. CDR3 amino acids: CSAAAAYEQYF. CDR3 nucleotide sequence: TGCAGTGCTGCCGCAGCCTACGAGCAGTACTTC.

The chain combines TRBV11-2 with TRBJ1-4; 8 positions match TRBD1. CDR1 and CDR2 from the germline V gene are SGHAT and FQNNGV. The V gene end was trimmed by 1 base and the J gene end by 6 bases; junction bases not matched to a gene: 10. The CDR3 is 17 amino acids. CDR3 amino acids: CASSLVGGRGRDEKLFF. The CDR3 DNA reads TGTGCCAGCAGCTTAGTTGGGGGCAGGGGGCGCGATGAAAAACTGTTTTTT.

V gene TRBV10-3 combines with J gene TRBJ2-7, with a possible D match to TRBD2 (5 bases). Germline values: CDR1 ENHRY, CDR2 SYGVKD. Trimming cost V 11 bases and J 0 bases, with 11 bases left between them. The CDR3 runs to 12 residues. The DNA for the CDR3 is TGTGCCGGAGGCCGGGACTCCTACGAGCAGTACTTC. It encodes CAGGRDSYEQYF.

J is TRBJ2-7 and V is TRBV2; D not certain. Germline V gene data show CDR1 as SNHLY and CDR2 as FYNNEI. The CDR3 has 13 amino acids. Trimming stripped 0 bases from V and 7 bases from J, with 10 bases between. The CDR3 loop is CASSEAVGWEQYF. The CDR3 region has the DNA TGTGCCAGCAGTGAAGCAGTAGGGTGGGAGCAGTACTTC.

The V gene is TRBV7-6, the J gene TRBJ1-1; a possible D gene is TRBD1 (5 bases). CDR1 and CDR2 from the germline V gene are SGHVS and FNYEAQ. The CDR3 consists of 15 residues. V gave up 1 base and J gave up 4 bases, with 13 bases separating them. The CDR3 sequence: CASSLGAAGGTEAFF. In nucleotides, the CDR3 is TGTGCCAGCAGCTTAGGGGCGGCGGGGGGCACTGAAGCTTTCTTT.

CDR3 nucleotide sequence: TGTGCCAGCAGTTTAATCCGAGGCACTGAAGCTTTCTTT. This codes for CASSLIRGTEAFF. The V and J genes are TRBV12-3 or TRBV12-4 and TRBJ1-1; D remains ambiguous. The CDR3 loop spans 13 amino acids. The V end was cut by 2 bases, the J end by 4 bases, with 8 bases between.